This T cell receptor (beta chain) was retrieved from a study of T cells after yellow fever vaccination. Study findings and constraints: The appearance of a small share of clonotypes in both CD4 and CD8 compartments was observed. Subsequent booster samples again held most clones from primary vaccination (around 96% CD4, over 80% CD8).

CDR3 size: 13 residues. The germline CDR1 and CDR2 sequences are SGHRS and YFSETQ. The trim removed 5 bases at V and 6 bases at J, leaving 2 bases unmatched. Template switching with 5'RACE generated the TCR cDNA and added a universal primer site and UMIs. MiXCR, applied by TCRdb to the 5' RACE reads, yields one record per CDR3 protein. The profile covers 500,000 to 650,000 distinct CDR3 sequences, with 9% to 15% appearing a single time and approximately 15% taken by the ten largest. This clonotype was observed a few times. Its antigen is not known. The clonotype comes from a man aged 25 to 40 who received the YFV17D yellow fever vaccine. The chain combines TRBV5-1 with TRBJ2-1; 10 nucleotides align to TRBD2. The sequencing here drew on PBMCs, taken on the day of the yellow fever booster vaccination. CDR3: CASRPSGSNEQFF. The CDR3 nucleotides read TGCGCCAGCAGGCCTAGCGGGAGCAATGAGCAGTTCTTC.